A selection of T cell receptor beta chains follows, all from one sample in a study of control samples from healthy donors and cancer patients. Sequenced by immunoSEQ multiplex PCR; TCRdb stores in-frame clones only, minus some. The profile shows tens of thousands of clones, about 85% of them singletons. The sample was PBMCs. These receptors all stem from a man in his 60s with head and neck cancer. Both conserved end residues are part of each CDR3. A D gene is named only where the DNA matches it firmly. Clone size appears in some rows only: once, few, many, or a class for an expanded clone.

clone size: NA; J gene: TRBJ2-3; V gene: TRBV29-1; D gene: TRBD2; CDR3 protein: CSASSSGRKYF; CDR3 DNA: TGCAGCGCCTCCTCTAGCGGGAGGAAATATTTT
clone size: NA; J gene: TRBJ2-2; V gene: TRBV4-3; D gene: NA; CDR3 protein: CASSHGTVGNTGELFF; CDR3 DNA: TGCGCCAGCAGCCATGGGACGGTTGGGAACACCGGGGAGCTGTTTTTT
clone size: NA; J gene: TRBJ1-5; V gene: TRBV9; D gene: NA; CDR3 protein: CASSVDGRTSQPQHF; CDR3 DNA: TGTGCCAGCAGCGTAGACGGAAGGACTTCACAGCCCCAGCATTTT
clone size: NA; J gene: TRBJ2-3; V gene: TRBV11-2; D gene: TRBD2; CDR3 protein: CASSLGKTSVMVPDTQYF; CDR3 DNA: TGTGCCAGCAGCTTGGGAAAGACTAGCGTAATGGTTCCAGATACGCAGTATTTT
clone size: NA; J gene: TRBJ1-1; V gene: TRBV20-1; D gene: NA; CDR3 protein: CSASIVQGNNEAFF; CDR3 DNA: TGCAGTGCTAGTATTGTACAGGGAAATAATGAAGCTTTCTTT
clone size: NA; J gene: TRBJ1-1; V gene: TRBV11-2; D gene: NA; CDR3 protein: CASSLESGAQEAFF; CDR3 DNA: TGTGCCAGCAGCTTAGAGTCGGGGGCTCAGGAAGCTTTCTTT
clone size: NA; J gene: TRBJ2-3; V gene: TRBV11-2; D gene: TRBD2; CDR3 protein: CASSASSGGARRDGDTQYF; CDR3 DNA: TGTGCCAGCAGCGCCTCTAGCGGGGGGGCCCGGCGAGACGGAGATACGCAGTATTTT
clone size: NA; J gene: TRBJ2-5; V gene: TRBV7-2; D gene: NA; CDR3 protein: CASSLAPPGPGGVAQYF; CDR3 DNA: TGTGCCAGCAGCTTAGCGCCCCCGGGACCAGGGGGGGTGGCCCAGTACTTC
clone size: once; J gene: TRBJ2-5; V gene: TRBV27; D gene: NA; CDR3 protein: CASRKGSIETQYF; CDR3 DNA: TGTGCCAGCCGGAAGGGAAGCATAGAGACCCAGTACTTC
clone size: NA; J gene: TRBJ2-1; V gene: TRBV29-1; D gene: NA; CDR3 protein: CSALGYNEQFF; CDR3 DNA: TGCAGCGCTCTCGGTTACAATGAGCAGTTCTTC
clone size: few; J gene: TRBJ2-5; V gene: TRBV7-8; D gene: NA; CDR3 protein: CASSLAAGAQETQYF; CDR3 DNA: TGTGCCAGCAGCTTAGCGGCAGGGGCCCAAGAGACCCAGTACTTC
clone size: NA; J gene: TRBJ2-2; V gene: TRBV7-2; D gene: NA; CDR3 protein: CASRGTGELFF; CDR3 DNA: TGTGCCAGCCGGGGCACCGGGGAGCTGTTTTTT
clone size: NA; J gene: TRBJ2-7; V gene: TRBV6-5; D gene: NA; CDR3 protein: CASSYSPLTSREQYF; CDR3 DNA: TGTGCCAGCAGTTACTCTCCCTTGACGTCGAGAGAGCAGTACTTC
clone size: NA; J gene: TRBJ2-7; V gene: TRBV7-9; D gene: TRBD1; CDR3 protein: CASSPSRGTSYEQYF; CDR3 DNA: TGTGCCAGCAGCCCTAGCAGGGGGACCTCCTACGAGCAGTACTTC
clone size: few; J gene: TRBJ2-1; V gene: TRBV6-2/TRBV6-3; D gene: NA; CDR3 protein: CASSYTQNRNNEQFF; CDR3 DNA: TGTGCCAGCAGTTACACCCAGAACAGGAACAATGAGCAGTTCTTC
clone size: NA; J gene: TRBJ2-1; V gene: TRBV30; D gene: NA; CDR3 protein: CAWSGLYNEQFF; CDR3 DNA: TGTGCCTGGAGCGGGTTATACAATGAGCAGTTCTTC
clone size: NA; J gene: TRBJ2-7; V gene: TRBV19; D gene: TRBD2; CDR3 protein: CASSIAPGGGAYEQYF; CDR3 DNA: TGTGCCAGTAGTATAGCCCCCGGCGGGGGGGCCTACGAGCAGTACTTC
clone size: NA; J gene: TRBJ2-1; V gene: TRBV19; D gene: NA; CDR3 protein: CASSSHGAKPGEQFF; CDR3 DNA: TGTGCCAGTAGTAGTCACGGGGCTAAACCAGGTGAGCAGTTCTTC
clone size: NA; J gene: TRBJ1-4; V gene: TRBV10-3; D gene: NA; CDR3 protein: CAISEGGLDEKLFF; CDR3 DNA: TGTGCCATCAGTGAAGGAGGGCTGGATGAAAAACTGTTTTTT
clone size: NA; J gene: TRBJ2-1; V gene: TRBV3-1/TRBV3-2; D gene: TRBD2; CDR3 protein: CASSLASGYNEQFF; CDR3 DNA: TGTGCCAGCAGCCTCGCTAGCGGGTACAATGAGCAGTTCTTC
clone size: NA; J gene: TRBJ2-1; V gene: TRBV19; D gene: TRBD2; CDR3 protein: CASSITLGLAGASNEQFF; CDR3 DNA: TGTGCCAGTAGTATTACCTTGGGGCTAGCGGGAGCTTCAAATGAGCAGTTCTTC
clone size: once; J gene: TRBJ2-5; V gene: TRBV7-2; D gene: TRBD1; CDR3 protein: CASSQLRGLGETQYF; CDR3 DNA: TGTGCCAGCAGCCAACTCAGGGGGCTAGGAGAGACCCAGTACTTC
clone size: NA; J gene: TRBJ1-4; V gene: TRBV28; D gene: TRBD1; CDR3 protein: CASSVGQGTNEKLFF; CDR3 DNA: TGTGCCAGCAGTGTCGGACAGGGGACGAATGAAAAACTGTTTTTT
clone size: NA; J gene: TRBJ1-1; V gene: TRBV7-8; D gene: TRBD1; CDR3 protein: CASSPKDRVYTEAFF; CDR3 DNA: TGTGCCAGCAGCCCAAAGGACAGGGTATACACTGAAGCTTTCTTT
clone size: NA; J gene: TRBJ1-2; V gene: TRBV10-3; D gene: NA; CDR3 protein: CAIGSGIVGYGYTF; CDR3 DNA: TGTGCCATCGGGTCAGGGATCGTAGGCTATGGCTACACCTTC
clone size: NA; J gene: TRBJ1-5; V gene: TRBV6-1; D gene: NA; CDR3 protein: CASSEGRGRGNQPQHF; CDR3 DNA: TGTGCCAGCAGTGAAGGGAGGGGCAGGGGCAATCAGCCCCAGCATTTT